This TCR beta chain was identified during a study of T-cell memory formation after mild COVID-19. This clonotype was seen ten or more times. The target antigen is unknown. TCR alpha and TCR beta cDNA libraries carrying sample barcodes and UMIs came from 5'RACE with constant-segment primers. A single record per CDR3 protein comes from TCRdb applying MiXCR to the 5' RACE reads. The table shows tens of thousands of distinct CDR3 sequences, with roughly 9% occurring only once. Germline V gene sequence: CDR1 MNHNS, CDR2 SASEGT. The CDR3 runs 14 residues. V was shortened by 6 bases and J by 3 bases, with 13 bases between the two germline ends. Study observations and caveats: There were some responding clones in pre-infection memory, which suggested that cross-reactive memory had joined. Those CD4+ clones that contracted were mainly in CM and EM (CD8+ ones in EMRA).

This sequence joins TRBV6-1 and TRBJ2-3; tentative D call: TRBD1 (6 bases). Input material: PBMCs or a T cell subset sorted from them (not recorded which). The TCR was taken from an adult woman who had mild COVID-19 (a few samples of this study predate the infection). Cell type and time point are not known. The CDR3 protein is CASRTGGKTDTQYF. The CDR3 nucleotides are TGTGCCAGCAGGACAGGAGGAAAGACAGATACGCAGTATTTT.